This TCR beta chain is from a study of blood T cell repertoires in COVID-19. Study-wide context: Samples representing acute and convalescent COVID-19 were sourced from the United States, Italy and Spain. PBMCs, B-cell-depleted T cells, or T cells were the source of the cDNA or gDNA that made up the material.

Trimming stripped 1 base from V and 7 bases from J, with 19 bases between. The CDR3 contains 17 residues. Germline V gene sequence: CDR1 LGHNA, CDR2 YNFKEQ. Original analysis: Amplified reference gene primers provided the basis for estimating nucleated cell counts. Sequenced by immunoSEQ multiplex PCR; TCRdb stores in-frame clones only, minus some. V, J and clone size derive from that table, while D and trimming were established from the DNA sequence. The sample lists some 300,000 clones, about 91% seen once, with roughly 6.9% in the top ten. The chain couples TRBV4-2 to TRBJ2-2; TRBD1 is a possible D gene (5 bases). This sequence originates from a woman in her twenties or thirties who had recovered from COVID-19. Sequenced sample: peripheral blood. The CDR3 sequence is CASSQVSGHGVYGELFF. Written as DNA, the CDR3 is TGTGCCAGCAGCCAAGTCTCCGGACACGGCGTGTACGGGGAGCTGTTTTTT.